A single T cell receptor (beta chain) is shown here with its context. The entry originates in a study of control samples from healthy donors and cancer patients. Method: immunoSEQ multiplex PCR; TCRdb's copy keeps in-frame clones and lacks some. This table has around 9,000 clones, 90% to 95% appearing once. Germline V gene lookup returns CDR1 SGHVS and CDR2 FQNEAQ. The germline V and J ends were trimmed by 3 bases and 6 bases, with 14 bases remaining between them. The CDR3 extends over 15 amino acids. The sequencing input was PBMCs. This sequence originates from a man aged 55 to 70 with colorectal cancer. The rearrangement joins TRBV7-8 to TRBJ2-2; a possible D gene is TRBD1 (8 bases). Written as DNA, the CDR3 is TGTGCCAGCAGCTTGATACAGGGGGGGGCCGGGGAGCTGTTTTTT. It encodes CASSLIQGGAGELFF.